Following are 18 T cell receptor beta chains from one sample sequenced in a study of immune evolution from preneoplasia to lung adenocarcinoma. Some clones are missing from TCRdb's copy, which holds only in-frame ones; the method was immunoSEQ multiplex PCR. This sample yields about 14,000 clones, of which approximately 80% are seen a single time; approximately 4.5% belongs to the top ten. Sequenced sample: FFPE minimally invasive lung adenocarcinoma tissue. The receptor source for this set is a person aged 70 to 80 with lung adenocarcinoma.

This clone was detected only a few times. The chain combines TRBV21-1 with TRBJ1-5; the table's D call of TRBD1 was not tested on the DNA. TRBV21-1 is assigned pseudogene status. The CDR3 has 17 amino acids. CDR3 nucleotides: TGTGCCAGCAGCAAAAGGGGGAAGACCTATAGCAATCAGCCCCAGCATTTT. This codes for CASSKRGKTYSNQPQHF.

The V call is TRBV4-1, the J call TRBJ2-2; TRBD2 agrees at 10 bases. CDR1 MGHRA and CDR2 YSYEKL come from the germline V gene. Unmatched junction bases numbered 4, after V lost 3 bases and J lost 6 bases. This CDR3 has 15 residues. The CDR3 DNA reads as TGCGCCAGCAGCCAGGCTAGCGGGAGATCCGGGGAGCTGTTTTTT. It translates to CASSQASGRSGELFF.

The gene calls are TRBV19 and TRBJ1-5; 10 bases agree with TRBD1. From germline, CDR1 is LNHDA and CDR2 SQIVND (reference sequence). This CDR3 spans 12 amino acids. The junction had 1 base not matched to a gene; V was cut back by 8 bases and J by 6 bases. CDR3 sequence: CASGDRGQPQHF. The CDR3 DNA reads TGTGCCAGTGGGGACAGGGGTCAGCCCCAGCATTTT.

V gene TRBV5-6 combines with J gene TRBJ2-3, with TRBD2 matching over 8 bases. V shed 4 bases and J 3 bases; nucleotides not matched to a gene: 7. CDR3 length: 15 amino acids. Looked up from germline, CDR1 is SGHDT and CDR2 is YYEEEE. The CDR3 is CASSPGRVGTDTQYF. CDR3 DNA sequence: TGTGCCAGCAGCCCCGGGAGGGTCGGAACAGATACGCAGTATTTT.

The CDR3 bases are TGTGCCAGTAGTATGTTACAGACGAACACCGGGGAGCTGTTTTTT. Its translation: CASSMLQTNTGELFF. The rearrangement uses TRBV19 and TRBJ2-2; D unclear. Between the trimmed V and J ends, which lost 3 bases and 0 bases, there was a span of 8 bases. This CDR3 contains 15 residues. Germline CDR1 LNHDA, CDR2 SQIVND (reference sequence).

V usage is TRBV27 and J usage is TRBJ2-7; D remains unclear. CDR1 MNHEY and CDR2 SMNVEV come from the germline V gene (reference sequence). This CDR3 is built from 16 residues. The V end was cut by 0 bases, the J end by 4 bases, with 16 bases between. This CDR3 is CASSLSTVGSPYEQYF. The DNA of the CDR3 is TGTGCCAGCAGTTTATCCACGGTCGGTTCTCCATACGAGCAGTACTTC.

This clone has only one observation. The chain carries TRBV5-6 and TRBJ2-5, with D unclear. Germline values: CDR1 SGHDT, CDR2 YYEEEE. V lost 2 bases, J lost 4 bases, and 6 bases lay in between. This CDR3 is built from 12 residues. CDR3 bases: TGTGCCAGCAGCTTTAGTTCAGAGACCCAGTACTTC. It codes for CASSFSSETQYF.

The table lists this clone with a count of one. CDR3 protein: CASTGTSSTDTQYF. CDR3 DNA: TGTGCCAGCACCGGGACCTCTAGCACAGATACGCAGTATTTT. The chain couples TRBV2 to TRBJ2-3; either TRBD1 or TRBD2 may fit D (5 bases each). In germline, CDR1 is SNHLY, CDR2 FYNNEI. CDR3 length: 14 residues. The ends were cut back, 7 bases at V and 0 bases at J, with 11 bases in the middle.

The chain carries TRBV11-3 and TRBJ2-7, with D maybe TRBD1 (6 bases). CDR1 is SGHNT, CDR2 YENEEA, per germline. This CDR3 is built from 14 residues. Trimming left V 2 bases short and J 7 bases short, with 15 bases between. The CDR3 sequence: CASSLSLQGREQYF. The CDR3 nucleotides are TGTGCCAGCAGCTTAAGTCTACAGGGCAGGGAGCAGTACTTC.

CDR3 region: CAWSVLSGEQYF. The DNA of the CDR3 is TGTGCCTGGAGTGTACTATCTGGGGAGCAGTACTTC. The rearrangement links TRBV30 to TRBJ2-7, with no clear D. The CDR3 has 12 residues. V lost 0 bases and J lost 7, with 10 bases in between. Germline V CDR1 and CDR2: GTSNPN, SVGIG (reference sequence).

This clone was detected once. The chain is built from TRBV7-9 and TRBJ2-3, with D uncertain. Trimming left V 2 bases short and J 0 bases short, with 12 bases between. The CDR3 has 16 residues. CDR1 and CDR2 (germline): SEHNR, FQNEAQ (reference sequence). CDR3 sequence reads: CASSLPSATSTDTQYF. The CDR3 DNA follows: TGTGCCAGCAGCTTACCTTCGGCCACTAGCACAGATACGCAGTATTTT.

The chain joins TRBV2 to TRBJ2-7; D assignment may be TRBD1 or TRBD2 (5 bases each). CDR3 length: 13 residues. Germline V gene lookup returns CDR1 SNHLY and CDR2 FYNNEI. V lost 6 bases, J lost 2 bases, and 11 bases lay in between. This CDR3 reads CASRGDGTYEQYF. The CDR3 DNA reads TGTGCCAGCAGGGGGGACGGTACCTACGAGCAGTACTTC.

This rearrangement joins TRBV28 to TRBJ1-6, with 7 bases matching TRBD1. J lost 6 bases, V lost 11 bases, and 4 bases had no gene match. Germline lookup yields CDR1 MDHEN and CDR2 SYDVKM. This CDR3 contains 12 residues. The CDR3 DNA is TGTGCCCTGGGACAGCTTAATTCACCCCTCCACTTT. This translates into CALGQLNSPLHF.

This sequence joins TRBV28 and TRBJ1-2; D remains ambiguous. V lost 0 bases to trimming and J lost 2 bases, with 7 bases between them. CDR3 size: 14 residues. The V gene's germline CDR1 is MDHEN and CDR2 SYDVKM. The CDR3 coding sequence is TGTGCCAGCAGTTTATGGGGTGAGAACTATGGCTACACCTTC. Protein sequence: CASSLWGENYGYTF.

A few counts support this clone. This chain joins TRBV27 and TRBJ1-5; D is uncertain. The CDR3 totals 14 residues. The germline gives CDR1 MNHEY, CDR2 SMNVEV (reference sequence). V was clipped by 6 bases and J by 0 bases, with 9 bases between them. For the CDR3, the DNA is TGTGCCAGCAGAAGGACCCTTAGCAATCAGCCCCAGCATTTT. Its protein product is CASRRTLSNQPQHF.

This chain connects TRBV2 to TRBJ2-7; D may be TRBD1 (6 bases). The CDR3 is made up of 14 amino acids. Germline V gives CDR1 SNHLY, CDR2 FYNNEI. Trimming cost V 8 bases and J 5 bases, with 19 bases left between them. The chain's CDR3 is CASGLTGIINEQYF. CDR3 DNA: TGTGCCAGCGGACTTACAGGGATCATCAACGAGCAGTACTTC.

The chain combines TRBV27 with TRBJ2-7; D gene uncertain. CDR3 size: 13 residues. CDR1 is MNHEY and CDR2 is SMNVEV in the germline V gene (reference sequence). Trimming took off 5 bases at V and 2 bases at J, with 10 bases between the two ends. The chain's CDR3 is CASSPIPTYEQYF. DNA for the CDR3: TGTGCCAGCAGTCCCATACCCACCTACGAGCAGTACTTC.

The chain has TRBV28 and TRBJ1-2; perhaps TRBD1 as D (6 bases). The V end was cut by 2 bases, the J end by 6 bases, with 10 bases between. CDR1 MDHEN and CDR2 SYDVKM come from the germline V gene. This CDR3 contains 13 residues. The CDR3 spells CASSLQGWDGYTF. CDR3 DNA sequence: TGTGCCAGCAGTTTACAGGGGTGGGATGGCTACACCTTC.